The rows below give T cell receptor beta chains drawn from one sample of a study of blood T cell repertoires in COVID-19. Sequenced by immunoSEQ multiplex PCR; TCRdb stores in-frame clones only, minus some. The repertoire holds roughly 100,000 clones, around nine tenths seen once, with 2% to 2.5% in the top ten. Material for sequencing was peripheral blood. The source is a man in his fifties with active COVID-19. CDR3s leave out the opening cysteine and the closing phenylalanine or tryptophan. Fields, in order: CDR3 length, clone size, V gene, CDR3 protein. Not every row has a clone size; where given, it reads once, few, many or a size class.

14 once TRBV19 ASRRTGGLTFYGYT
13 . TRBV11-2 ASSPGQGGSYEQY
13 . TRBV9 ASSDFRTGGETQY
15 . TRBV15 ATSRRTGKNTNYGYT
11 . TRBV6-2/TRBV6-3 ASSPTWKAEAF
11 . TRBV19 ASKEDRRNEAF
16 . TRBV4-2 ASSQGGSISTSSYEQY
14 . TRBV24-1 ATSDRTSGGGNEQF
15 . TRBV11-2 ASSLVRGQGFGNTIY
9 . TRBV6-6 ASSYGAEAF
13 . TRBV7-3 ASSLSAGGQGTQY
15 . TRBV11-3 ASSLDAPGMSNQPQH
12 . TRBV9 ASSQTGTTYEQY
13 few TRBV11-2 ASSARQGWDTEAF
13 . TRBV2 ASSERQGETGELF
13 . TRBV6-5 ASSYLGGAYLGYT
14 once TRBV14 ASSPQADGRGTEAF
12 . TRBV13 ASSLVGGKETQY
13 . TRBV18 ASSPGSGGYNEQF
13 . TRBV19 ASSVVAGGPDTQY
10 . TRBV11-2 ASSFNSYEQY
13 . TRBV19 ASFRGQGLTGELF
13 few TRBV30 AWSPLGGGYYEQY
13 few TRBV19 ASSPRGGRTDTQY